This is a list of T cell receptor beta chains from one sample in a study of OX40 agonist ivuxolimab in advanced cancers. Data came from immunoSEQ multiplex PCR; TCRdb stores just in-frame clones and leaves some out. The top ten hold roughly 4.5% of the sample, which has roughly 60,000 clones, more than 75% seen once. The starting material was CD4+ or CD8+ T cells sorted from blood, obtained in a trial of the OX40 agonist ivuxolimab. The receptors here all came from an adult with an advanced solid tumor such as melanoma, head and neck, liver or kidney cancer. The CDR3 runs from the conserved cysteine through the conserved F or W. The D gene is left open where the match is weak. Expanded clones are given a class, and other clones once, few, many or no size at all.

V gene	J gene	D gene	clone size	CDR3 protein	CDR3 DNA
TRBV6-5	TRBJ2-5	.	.	CAVAQGQTQYF	TGTGCCGTTGCACAGGGACAGACCCAGTACTTC
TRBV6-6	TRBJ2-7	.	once	CASSSGILYEQYF	TGTGCCAGCAGCTCCGGGATCCTCTACGAGCAGTACTTC
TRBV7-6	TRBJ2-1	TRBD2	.	CASSPTFGVAGGSYNEQFF	TGTGCCAGCAGCCCGACATTTGGTGTGGCGGGAGGGTCCTACAATGAGCAGTTCTTC
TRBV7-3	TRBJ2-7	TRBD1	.	CASSLTTGAEQYF	TGTGCCAGCAGCTTGACGACAGGGGCCGAGCAGTACTTC
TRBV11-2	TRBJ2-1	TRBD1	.	CASSDPGTGPYNEQFF	TGTGCCAGCAGCGACCCCGGGACAGGCCCCTACAATGAGCAGTTCTTC
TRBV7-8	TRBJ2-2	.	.	CASSLPRLNTGELFF	TGTGCCAGCAGCTTACCGAGACTAAACACCGGGGAGCTGTTTTTT
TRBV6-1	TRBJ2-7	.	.	CASSGDDYEQYF	TGTGCCAGCAGTGGGGACGACTACGAGCAGTACTTC
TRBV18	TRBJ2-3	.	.	CASSPGGTDTQYF	TGTGCCAGCTCACCAGGGGGCACAGATACGCAGTATTTT
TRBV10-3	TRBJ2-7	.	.	CAISESIVGAMQYF	TGTGCCATCAGTGAGTCGATCGTCGGGGCGATGCAGTACTTC
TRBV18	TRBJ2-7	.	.	CASSPVIGEQYF	TGTGCCAGCTCACCAGTCATAGGCGAGCAGTACTTC
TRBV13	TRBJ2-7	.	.	CASSLRSGTFYEQYF	TGTGCCAGCAGCTTACGAAGCGGAACCTTCTACGAGCAGTACTTC
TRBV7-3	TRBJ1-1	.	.	CASSSFMNTEAFF	TGTGCCAGCAGCTCGTTCATGAACACTGAAGCTTTCTTT
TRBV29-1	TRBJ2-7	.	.	CSAVRGSGGEQYF	TGCAGCGCGGTCAGGGGATCCGGCGGCGAGCAGTACTTC
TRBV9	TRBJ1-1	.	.	CASSVVPGDPPKNTEAFF	TGTGCCAGCAGCGTAGTTCCGGGAGATCCCCCTAAGAACACTGAAGCTTTCTTT
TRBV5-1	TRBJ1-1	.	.	CASSLRHQGLTEAFF	TGCGCCAGCAGCTTACGGCACCAGGGGCTTACTGAAGCTTTCTTT
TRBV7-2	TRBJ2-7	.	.	CASSLRRMGDEQYF	TGTGCCAGCAGCTTAAGGCGCATGGGGGACGAGCAGTACTTC
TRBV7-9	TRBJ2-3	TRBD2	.	CASSRAGGPGDTQYF	TGTGCCAGCAGCAGGGCGGGAGGGCCAGGAGATACGCAGTATTTT
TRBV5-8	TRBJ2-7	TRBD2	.	CASSLKGLAGDPRGEQYF	TGTGCCAGCAGCTTGAAGGGACTAGCGGGAGACCCAAGAGGCGAGCAGTACTTC
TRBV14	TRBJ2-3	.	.	CASSQEGGTGFLDTQYF	TGTGCCAGCAGCCAAGAAGGAGGCACAGGGTTTCTAGATACGCAGTATTTT
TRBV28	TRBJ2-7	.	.	CASRPRLHSSYEQYF	TGTGCCAGCAGGCCCCGCTTACACTCCTCCTACGAGCAGTACTTC
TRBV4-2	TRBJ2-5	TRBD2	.	CASSRGTSGSGVQETQYF	TGTGCCAGCAGCCGGGGGACTAGCGGGAGCGGGGTTCAAGAGACCCAGTACTTC
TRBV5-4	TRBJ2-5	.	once	CASSIREVETQYF	TGTGCCAGCAGCATAAGGGAGGTGGAGACCCAGTACTTC
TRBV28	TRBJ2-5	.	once	CASTKPPETQYF	TGTGCCAGCACCAAACCTCCAGAGACCCAGTACTTC
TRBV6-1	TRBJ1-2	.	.	CASSERARVGYTF	TGTGCCAGCAGTGAAAGGGCAAGGGTAGGCTACACCTTC
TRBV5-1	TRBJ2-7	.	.	CASSLVGNYEQYF	TGCGCCAGCAGCTTGGTCGGAAACTACGAGCAGTACTTC
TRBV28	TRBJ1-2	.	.	CASSSPGTNNYGYTF	TGTGCCAGCAGCTCCCCTGGTACCAATAACTATGGCTACACCTTC
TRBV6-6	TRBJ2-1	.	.	CASSYFSRVDNEQFF	TGTGCCAGCAGTTACTTTTCCAGGGTTGACAATGAGCAGTTCTTC
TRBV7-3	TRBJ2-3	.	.	CASSLSGDTQYF	TGTGCCAGCAGCTTATCGGGTGATACGCAGTATTTT
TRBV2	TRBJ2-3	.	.	CASIHSGTDTQYF	TGTGCCAGCATCCATAGCGGCACAGATACGCAGTATTTT
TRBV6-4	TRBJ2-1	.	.	CASSSSEHSYNEQFF	TGTGCCAGCAGTTCTAGCGAGCACTCCTACAATGAGCAGTTCTTC
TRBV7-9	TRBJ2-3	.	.	CASSSSGDTQYF	TGTGCCAGCAGCTCTTCGGGAGATACGCAGTATTTT
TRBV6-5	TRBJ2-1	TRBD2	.	CASSYSFSGSTGEQFF	TGTGCCAGCAGTTACTCGTTTAGCGGGAGTACCGGTGAGCAGTTCTTC
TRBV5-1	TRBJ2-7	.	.	CASMEGGSDEQYF	TGCGCCAGCATGGAAGGTGGGTCCGACGAGCAGTACTTC
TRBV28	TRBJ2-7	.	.	CASSPLTGSYEQYF	TGTGCCAGCAGTCCCCTCACAGGTTCCTACGAGCAGTACTTC
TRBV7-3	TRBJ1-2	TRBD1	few	CASRQDRVTQGYTF	TGTGCCAGCCGCCAGGACAGGGTCACACAAGGCTACACCTTC
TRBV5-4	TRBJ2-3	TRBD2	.	CASKTAGGSADTQYF	TGTGCCAGCAAAACAGCGGGAGGGAGCGCAGATACGCAGTATTTT
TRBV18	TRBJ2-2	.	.	CASSKQALQNPGELFF	TGTGCCAGCTCAAAACAGGCACTACAAAACCCCGGGGAGCTGTTTTTT
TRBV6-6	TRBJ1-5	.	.	CASSNTGTGPQHF	TGTGCCAGCAGTAATACTGGAACTGGGCCCCAGCATTTT
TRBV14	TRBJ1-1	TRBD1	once	CASSLANRGLTEAFF	TGTGCCAGCAGCCTGGCGAACAGGGGGTTAACTGAAGCTTTCTTT
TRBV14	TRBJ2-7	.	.	CASSQPAYSYEQYF	TGTGCCAGCAGCCAACCCGCCTATTCCTACGAGCAGTACTTC
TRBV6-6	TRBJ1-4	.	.	CASSYQKRPGTEKLFF	TGTGCCAGCAGTTACCAGAAACGGCCCGGTACTGAAAAACTGTTTTTT
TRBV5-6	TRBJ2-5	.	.	CASSYWRALEETQYF	TGTGCCAGCAGCTATTGGAGAGCACTAGAAGAGACCCAGTACTTC
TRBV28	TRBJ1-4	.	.	CASSARDTANEKLFF	TGTGCCAGCAGTGCCCGGGACACCGCTAATGAAAAACTGTTTTTT